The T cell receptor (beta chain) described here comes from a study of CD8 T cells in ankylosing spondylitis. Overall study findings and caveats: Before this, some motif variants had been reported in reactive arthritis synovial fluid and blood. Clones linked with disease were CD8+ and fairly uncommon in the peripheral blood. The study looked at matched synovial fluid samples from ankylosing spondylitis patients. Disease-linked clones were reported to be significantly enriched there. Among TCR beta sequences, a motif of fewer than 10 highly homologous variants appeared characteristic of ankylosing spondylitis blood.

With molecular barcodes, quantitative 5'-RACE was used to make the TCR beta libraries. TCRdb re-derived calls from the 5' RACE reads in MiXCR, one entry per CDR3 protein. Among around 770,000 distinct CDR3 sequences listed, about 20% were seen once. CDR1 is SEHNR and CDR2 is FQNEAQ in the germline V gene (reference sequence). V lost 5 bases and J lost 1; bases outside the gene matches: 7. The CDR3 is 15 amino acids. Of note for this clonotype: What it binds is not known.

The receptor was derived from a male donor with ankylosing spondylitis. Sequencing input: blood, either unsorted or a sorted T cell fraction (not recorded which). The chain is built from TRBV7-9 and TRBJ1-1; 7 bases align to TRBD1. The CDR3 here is CASSLPGQKNTEAFF. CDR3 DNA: TGTGCCAGCAGCCTTCCGGGACAGAAGAACACTGAAGCTTTCTTT. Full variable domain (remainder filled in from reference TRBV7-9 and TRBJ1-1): DTGVSQNPRHKITKRGQNVTFRCDPISEHNRLYWYRQTLGQGPEFLTYFQNEAQLEKSRLLSDRFSAERPKGSFSTLEIQRTEQGDSAMYLCASSLPGQKNTEAFFGQGTRLTVV.